This T cell receptor (beta chain) was observed in a study of shared T cell receptors in the human thymus. Here immunoSEQ multiplex PCR was the method, and the copy in TCRdb shows in-frame clones only, minus some. The data hold about 660,000 clones, with 88% observed a single time. CDR1 is MDHEN, CDR2 SYDVKM, per germline. The CDR3 loop spans 14 amino acids. The trim removed 2 bases at V and 2 bases at J, leaving 3 bases unmatched. These sequences were also reported in another study, on human thymus T cells.

This chain uses TRBV28 with TRBJ2-7; TRBD2 matches at 7 bases. The sequence came from a boy less than two years old with a congenital heart defect. The source material was thymocytes. Here the CDR3 DNA reads TGTGCCAGCAGTTTACACGGGAGGCCCTACGAGCAGTACTTC. Protein sequence: CASSLHGRPYEQYF. Supplemented by reference TRBV28 and TRBJ2-7, the full variable domain reads DVKVTQSSRYLVKRTGEKVFLECVQDMDHENMFWYRQDPGLGLRLIYFSYDVKMKEKGDIPEGYSVSREKKERFSLILESASTNQTSMYLCASSLHGRPYEQYFGPGTRLTVT.